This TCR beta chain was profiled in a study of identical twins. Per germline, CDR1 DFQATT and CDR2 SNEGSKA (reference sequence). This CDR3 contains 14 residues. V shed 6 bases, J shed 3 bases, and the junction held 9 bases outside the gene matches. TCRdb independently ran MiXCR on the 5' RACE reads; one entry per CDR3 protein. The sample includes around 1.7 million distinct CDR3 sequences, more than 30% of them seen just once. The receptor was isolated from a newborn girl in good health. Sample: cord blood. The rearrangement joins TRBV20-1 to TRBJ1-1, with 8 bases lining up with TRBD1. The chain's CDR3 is CSAPGPGGDTEAFF. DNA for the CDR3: TGCAGTGCCCCCGGGCCAGGGGGCGACACTGAAGCTTTCTTT.